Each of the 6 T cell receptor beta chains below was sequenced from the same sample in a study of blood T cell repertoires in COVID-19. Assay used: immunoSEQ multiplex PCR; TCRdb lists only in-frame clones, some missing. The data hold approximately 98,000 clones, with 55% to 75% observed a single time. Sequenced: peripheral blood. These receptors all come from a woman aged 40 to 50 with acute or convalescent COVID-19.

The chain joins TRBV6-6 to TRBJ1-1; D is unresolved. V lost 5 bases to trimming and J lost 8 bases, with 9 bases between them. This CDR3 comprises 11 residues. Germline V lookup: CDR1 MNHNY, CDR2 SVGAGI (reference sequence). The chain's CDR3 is CASSGGIEAFF. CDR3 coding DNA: TGTGCCAGCAGTGGCGGGATCGAAGCTTTCTTT.

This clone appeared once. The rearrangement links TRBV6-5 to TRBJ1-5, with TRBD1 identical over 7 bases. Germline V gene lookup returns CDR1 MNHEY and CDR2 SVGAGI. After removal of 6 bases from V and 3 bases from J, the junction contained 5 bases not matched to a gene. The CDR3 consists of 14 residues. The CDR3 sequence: CASSRTGPNQPQHF. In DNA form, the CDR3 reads TGTGCCAGCAGCAGGACAGGACCCAATCAGCCCCAGCATTTT.

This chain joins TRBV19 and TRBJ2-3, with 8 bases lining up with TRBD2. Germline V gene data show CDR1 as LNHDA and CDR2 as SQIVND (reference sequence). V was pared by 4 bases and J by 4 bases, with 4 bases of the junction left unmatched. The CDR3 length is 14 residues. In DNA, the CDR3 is TGTGCCAGTAGTACAACGACTAGCGCAGATACGCAGTATTTT. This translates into CASSTTTSADTQYF.

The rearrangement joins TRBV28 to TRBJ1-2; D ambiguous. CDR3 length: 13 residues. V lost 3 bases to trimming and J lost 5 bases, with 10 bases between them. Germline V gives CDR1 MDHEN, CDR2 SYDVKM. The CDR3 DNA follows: TGTGCCAGCAGTTTCGTGGGAGGGTATGGCTACACCTTC. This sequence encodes CASSFVGGYGYTF.

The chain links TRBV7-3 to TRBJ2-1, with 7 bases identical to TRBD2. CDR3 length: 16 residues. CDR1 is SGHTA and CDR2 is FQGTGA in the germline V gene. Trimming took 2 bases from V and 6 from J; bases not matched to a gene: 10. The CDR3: CASSLLGRGGRNEQFF. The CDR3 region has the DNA TGTGCCAGCAGCTTACTTGGGCGGGGAGGGCGCAATGAGCAGTTCTTC.

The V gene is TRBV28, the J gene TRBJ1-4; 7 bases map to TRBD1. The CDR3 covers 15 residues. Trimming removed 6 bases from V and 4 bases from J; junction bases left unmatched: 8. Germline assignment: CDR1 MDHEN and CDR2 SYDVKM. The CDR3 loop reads CASSVGTVFNEKLFF. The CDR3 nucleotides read TGTGCCAGCAGCGTGGGGACAGTCTTTAATGAAAAACTGTTTTTT.